This T cell receptor beta chain was recovered during a study of T cell responses to AZD1222 COVID-19 vaccine. The study, taken as a whole, reports: Spike-specific TCR breadth and depth went up after people got two AZD1222 doses. Unmutated regions of variants are reportedly targeted by nearly half of spike-specific TCRs. The number of AZD1222 recipients seropositive at baseline was only five or six.

Profiled with immunoSEQ multiplex PCR; TCRdb holds only in-frame clones, not every one. The table lists about 120,000 clones, roughly 87% of them singletons. About this clone itself: Its antigen is undetermined.

The CDR3 contains 19 residues. The V and J ends lost 5 bases and 0 bases, in that order; junction bases with no gene match: 16. In germline, CDR1 is SEHNR, CDR2 FQNEAQ (reference sequence). This TCR was recovered from an adult who received the AZD1222 COVID-19 vaccine. Sequencing used peripheral blood, obtained 28 days after the second AZD1222 dose. V is TRBV7-9 and J is TRBJ2-1; TRBD2 agrees at 7 bases. The chain's CDR3 is CASSPNIGGGLTSYNEQFF. CDR3 DNA: TGTGCCAGCAGCCCTAATATCGGCGGGGGTCTCACCTCCTACAATGAGCAGTTCTTC.